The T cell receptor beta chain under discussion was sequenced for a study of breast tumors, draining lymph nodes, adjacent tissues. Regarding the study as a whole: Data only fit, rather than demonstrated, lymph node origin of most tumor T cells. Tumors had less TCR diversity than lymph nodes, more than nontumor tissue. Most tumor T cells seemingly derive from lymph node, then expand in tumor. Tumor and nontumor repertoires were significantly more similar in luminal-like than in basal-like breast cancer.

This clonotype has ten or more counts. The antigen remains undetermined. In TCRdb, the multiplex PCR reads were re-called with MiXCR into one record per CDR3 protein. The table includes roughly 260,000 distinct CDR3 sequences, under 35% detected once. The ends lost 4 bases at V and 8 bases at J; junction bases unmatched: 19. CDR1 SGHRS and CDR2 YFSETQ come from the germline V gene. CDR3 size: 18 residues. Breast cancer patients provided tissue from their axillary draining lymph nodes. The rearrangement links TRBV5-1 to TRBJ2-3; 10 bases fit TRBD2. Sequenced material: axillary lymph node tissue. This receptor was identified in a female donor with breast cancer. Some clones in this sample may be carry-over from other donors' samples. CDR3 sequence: CASSTGLTSGKEKFTQYF. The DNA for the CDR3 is TGCGCCAGCAGCACGGGCCTCACTAGCGGGAAGGAGAAATTTACGCAGTATTTT.